A single sample is the source of the 22 T cell receptor beta chains below, sequenced in a study of graft-versus-host responses after intestinal transplantation. Measured with immunoSEQ multiplex PCR; TCRdb has only the in-frame clones, and not every one. The data show 17,000 or so clones, less than 50% seen once. CFSE-labeled responder cells (around 200,000) were plated with around 200,000 irradiated, violet-dye-labeled stimulator cells. The sample in question was alloreactive CD8+ T cells from a mixed lymphocyte reaction culture, obtained before intestinal transplant. This sample's subset: CFSE-low proliferating T cells sorted from roughly six-day pre-transplant mixed lymphocyte reaction (GvH or HvG direction). The receptors originated from a human patient who received an intestinal transplant.

This clone was recorded a few times. This chain uses TRBV9 with TRBJ2-1, with 10 bases matching TRBD2. Trimming took 0 bases from V and 9 from J; bases not matched to a gene: 9. Germline assignment: CDR1 SGDLS and CDR2 YYNGEE. CDR3 length: 16 residues. The CDR3 here is CASSVEILAGLGEQFF. In DNA, the CDR3 is TGTGCCAGCAGCGTAGAGATACTAGCGGGATTGGGTGAGCAGTTCTTC.

This rearrangement joins TRBV6-9 to TRBJ2-7; 13 nucleotides agree with TRBD2. This CDR3 contains 16 residues. Trimming took 4 bases from V and 3 from J; bases not matched to a gene: 6. From germline, CDR1 is MNHGY and CDR2 SVAAGI. The DNA for the CDR3 is TGTGCCAGCAGTTCACTAGGGACTAGCGGGATCTACGAGCAGTACTTC. Its translation: CASSSLGTSGIYEQYF.

V gene TRBV28 combines with J gene TRBJ2-7; no reliable D call. The CDR3 totals 13 residues. Trimming shortened V by 2 bases and J by 2 bases, and 7 bases separated the two germline ends. CDR1 is MDHEN, CDR2 SYDVKM, per germline. CDR3 sequence reads: CASSLGTAYEQYF. CDR3 DNA sequence: TGTGCCAGCAGTTTAGGCACAGCCTACGAGCAGTACTTC.

This clone was counted only a few times. This chain connects TRBV13 to TRBJ2-7, with 7 bases identical to TRBD1. V shed 3 bases and J 5 bases; nucleotides not matched to a gene: 7. Germline loops: CDR1 PRHDT, CDR2 FYEKMQ (reference sequence). This CDR3 has 14 amino acids. CDR3 in DNA: TGTGCCAGCAGCTTGCGACAGGGTAACGACGAGCAGTACTTC. Its protein product is CASSLRQGNDEQYF.

The chain uses TRBV4-3 and TRBJ1-2, with a tentative D call TRBD1 (6 bases). The V end lost 2 bases, the J end lost 5 bases, and 18 bases lay between the germline ends. The CDR3 consists of 16 residues. Germline loops: CDR1 LGHNA, CDR2 YSLEER. The CDR3 sequence: CASSQSWGAANYGYTF. Written as DNA, the CDR3 is TGCGCCAGCAGCCAATCTTGGGGGGCGGCGAATTATGGCTACACCTTC.

J is TRBJ2-6 and V is TRBV6-4; 9 bases align to TRBD1. From germline, CDR1 is MRHNA and CDR2 SNTAGT. The CDR3 extends over 16 amino acids. With V trimmed by 3 bases and J by 3 bases, 3 bases remained unmatched. The CDR3 DNA reads as TGTGCCAGCAGTGAGGGACAGGGCGATGGGGCCAACGTCCTGACTTTC. This gives the protein CASSEGQGDGANVLTF.

In its sample, this clone is medium-sized (0.01 to 0.1%). The rearrangement uses TRBV4-1 and TRBJ2-7, with D perhaps being TRBD1 or TRBD2 (6 bases each). CDR1 is MGHRA and CDR2 is YSYEKL in the germline V gene. The CDR3 runs to 15 residues. V was trimmed by 2 bases and J by 7 bases, leaving 18 bases between them. The CDR3 DNA reads as TGCGCCAGCAGCCAACGACAGGAGGGGGGTTGGGAGCAGTACTTC. Residues: CASSQRQEGGWEQYF.

The chain has TRBV6-5 and TRBJ2-7; D not certain. Germline-derived CDR1 and CDR2 are MNHEY and SVGAGI. Trimming removed 5 bases from V and 3 bases from J, with 14 bases in between. The CDR3 extends over 14 amino acids. CDR3 DNA sequence: TGTGCCAGCAGTGAATATCGGTCGGGCTACGAGCAGTACTTC. Translated: CASSEYRSGYEQYF.

This clone has just a few counts. J is TRBJ1-3 and V is TRBV6-6; D is ambiguous. V shed 6 bases and J shed 4 bases, with 13 bases lying between them. Germline V lookup: CDR1 MNHNY, CDR2 SVGAGI (reference sequence). This CDR3 is 14 amino acids long. CDR3 sequence: CASRIKRPGNTIYF. The DNA for the CDR3 is TGTGCCAGCAGAATAAAACGACCCGGAAACACCATATATTTT.

The rearrangement uses TRBV2 and TRBJ1-5; D uncertain. The ends were cut back, 4 bases at V and 4 bases at J, with 8 bases in the middle. Germline V gene sequence: CDR1 SNHLY, CDR2 FYNNEI. This CDR3 has 13 residues. DNA of the CDR3: TGTGCCAGCAGTGCGGGAAATAATCAGCCCCAGCATTTT. It specifies CASSAGNNQPQHF.

The chain has TRBV7-8 and TRBJ2-2; TRBD1 agrees at 7 bases. The CDR3 contains 15 residues. V dropped 5 bases and J dropped 5; count of bases not matched to a gene: 8. Germline CDR1 is SGHVS and CDR2 is FQNEAQ. The CDR3 protein is CASSVDRVGTGELFF. In DNA form, the CDR3 reads TGTGCCAGCAGCGTCGACAGGGTGGGAACCGGGGAGCTGTTTTTT.

The chain combines TRBV28 with TRBJ2-7; 10 bases map to TRBD1. V was pared by 6 bases and J by 3 bases, with 2 bases of the junction left unmatched. This CDR3 has 13 amino acids. Germline CDR1 and CDR2: MDHEN and SYDVKM. The CDR3 DNA sequence: TGTGCCAGCAGGGGACAGGGGAACTACGAGCAGTACTTC. Translation gives CASRGQGNYEQYF.

The sample holds a few counts of this clone. V gene TRBV4-1 combines with J gene TRBJ1-6, with TRBD1 identical over 8 bases. Unmatched junction bases numbered 2, after V lost 0 bases and J lost 7 bases. The CDR3 totals 15 residues. Per the germline V gene, CDR1 is MGHRA and CDR2 is YSYEKL. The CDR3 is CASSQETGDNSPLHF. As DNA, the CDR3 is TGCGCCAGCAGCCAAGAGACAGGGGACAATTCACCCCTCCACTTT.

The chain carries TRBV29-1 and TRBJ2-5; D unresolved. Germline-derived CDR1 and CDR2 are SQVTM and ANQGSEA. The V end lost 4 bases, the J end lost 4 bases, and 10 bases lay between the germline ends. This CDR3 has 12 residues. DNA of the CDR3: TGCAGCGTTGCCGGGCACGGAGAGACCCAGTACTTC. Amino acid sequence: CSVAGHGETQYF.

The DNA for the CDR3 is TGTGCCAGTAGTCCTTCGGGAGGCCCAGAGCAGTTCTTC. Its protein product is CASSPSGGPEQFF. The chain carries TRBV19 and TRBJ2-1, with TRBD2 matching 7 bases. J was trimmed by 10 bases and V by 5 bases; bases with no gene match: 8. The CDR3 is 13 residues long. From germline, CDR1 is LNHDA and CDR2 SQIVND (reference sequence).

The chain joins TRBV7-9 to TRBJ2-7; possible D gene TRBD2, 5 bases. The CDR3 runs to 13 residues. With 5 bases removed from V and 3 bases from J, the gap between germline ends came to 11 bases. Germline V gene lookup returns CDR1 SEHNR and CDR2 FQNEAQ (reference sequence). CDR3 in amino acids: CASSIGLFYEQYF. CDR3 DNA sequence: TGTGCCAGCAGCATCGGACTGTTCTACGAGCAGTACTTC.

The chain uses TRBV5-8 and TRBJ2-1, with D perhaps TRBD1 (6 bases). V was trimmed by 1 base and J by 3 bases, leaving 11 bases between them. CDR3 length equals 15 residues. CDR1 is SGHTS, CDR2 YDEGEE, per germline. CDR3 sequence reads: CASSLPWGLYNEQFF. CDR3 nucleotides: TGTGCCAGCAGCTTGCCATGGGGGCTCTACAATGAGCAGTTCTTC.

The CDR3, as DNA: TGTGCCAGCTCCTGCTCCTGTTGGTCCTACGAGCAGTACTTC. This encodes CASSCSCWSYEQYF. The chain carries TRBV6-4 and TRBJ2-7, with no clear D. Germline assignment: CDR1 MRHNA and CDR2 SNTAGT. The CDR3 consists of 14 residues. V shed 8 bases and J shed 1 base, with 15 bases lying between them.

A word on this clone: The junction does not match germline at one end; this may be a read error. The chain has TRBV5-1 and TRBJ1-1, with TRBD1 matching 7 bases. CDR1 is SGHRS, CDR2 YFSETQ, per germline. This CDR3 has 15 amino acids. The CDR3 region is CAISPGTGENTEAFF. CDR3 nucleotide sequence: TGCGCCATCAGCCCGGGAACAGGGGAAAACACTGAAGCTTTCTTT.

This clone was seen a handful of times. The chain employs TRBV27 and TRBJ2-2, with D uncertain. This CDR3 comprises 11 residues. Germline V gives CDR1 MNHEY, CDR2 SMNVEV (reference sequence). The germline V and J ends were trimmed by 1 base and 7 bases, with 1 base remaining between them. The CDR3: CASSLYGELFF. CDR3 bases: TGTGCCAGCAGTTTATACGGGGAGCTGTTTTTT.

There are a few counts of this clone. This chain's CDR3 is CASSSFSDRVQPQHF. As DNA, the CDR3 is TGTGCCAGCAGTTCTTTCAGCGACCGAGTTCAGCCCCAGCATTTT. The chain couples TRBV6-5 to TRBJ1-5; D is uncertain. Germline V gene sequence: CDR1 MNHEY, CDR2 SVGAGI. The CDR3 runs 15 residues. V was trimmed by 4 bases and J by 6 bases, leaving 16 bases between them.

V and J are TRBV5-4 and TRBJ1-1; TRBD1 might be the D (6 bases). Per germline, CDR1 SGHNT and CDR2 YYREEE (reference sequence). V gave up 6 bases and J gave up 11 bases, with 23 bases separating them. This CDR3 region has 14 residues. CDR3 nucleotides: TGTGCCAGCAACGACAACAGGGCCCTCCTCGGGGCTTTCTTT. Translation gives CASNDNRALLGAFF.